This passage covers 23 T cell receptor beta chains from one sample sequenced in a study of Ad26.COV2.S vaccination and SARS-CoV-2 variants. Generated by immunoSEQ multiplex PCR, the TCRdb table keeps only in-frame clones and is missing some. There are some 250,000 clones in the sample; over 75% occur only once, and roughly a tenth lies in the top ten. Sample treatment: roughly 18 received Ad26.COV2.S at low or high dose, single or two shots; 5 received placebo; per-sample allocation not given. Sampling occurred on day 63 after the first vaccine or placebo injection. The starting material was peripheral blood, obtained in a trial of Ad26.COV2.S vaccine versus placebo. These receptors were obtained from a person aged 18 to 59 who received the Ad26.COV2.S COVID-19 vaccine or a placebo.

This clone has a handful of counts. The chain joins TRBV6-4 to TRBJ1-1, with D unclear. V lost 3 bases to trimming and J lost 2 bases, with 7 bases between them. The germline V gene encodes CDR1 MRHNA and CDR2 SNTAGT. The CDR3 is 13 amino acids. The CDR3 sequence is CASSDRDNTEAFF. The DNA for the CDR3 is TGTGCCAGCAGTGATAGGGATAACACTGAAGCTTTCTTT.

The rearrangement uses TRBV7-9 and TRBJ2-7; 8 bases map to TRBD1. V trimming: 9 bases; J trimming: 7 bases; junction bases outside the gene matches: 14. The CDR3 has 14 amino acids. Germline V CDR1 and CDR2: SEHNR, FQNEAQ (reference sequence). This chain's CDR3 is CASSSGQGAREQYF. The DNA for the CDR3 is TGTGCCAGTTCCTCAGGGCAGGGGGCGAGGGAGCAGTACTTC.

The chain carries TRBV30 and TRBJ2-7; D is unclear. Looked up from germline, CDR1 is GTSNPN and CDR2 is SVGIG (reference sequence). The CDR3 length is 13 residues. V lost 0 bases to trimming and J lost 1 base, with 7 bases between them. The CDR3 bases are TGTGCCTGGAGTGTGTCAGTATCCTACGAGCAGTACTTC. This encodes CAWSVSVSYEQYF.

The gene calls are TRBV19 and TRBJ2-1; 7 positions match TRBD1. CDR1 and CDR2 (germline): LNHDA, SQIVND (reference sequence). CDR3 length: 16 residues. V gave up 2 bases and J gave up 4 bases; unmatched junction bases: 8. For the CDR3, the DNA is TGTGCCAGTAGTATAAGGACAGGCGCGCCTTACAATGAGCAGTTCTTC. It specifies CASSIRTGAPYNEQFF. Combining the CDR3 with reference TRBV19 and TRBJ2-1 gives the whole variable domain DGGITQSPKYLFRKEGQNVTLSCEQNLNHDAMYWYRQDPGQGLRLIYYSQIVNDFQKGDIAEGYSVSREKKESFPLTVTSAQKNPTAFYLCASSIRTGAPYNEQFFGPGTRLTVL.

This chain joins TRBV7-9 and TRBJ1-2, with 11 bases aligning to TRBD1. After removal of 5 bases from V and 3 bases from J, the junction contained 5 bases not matched to a gene. Germline CDR1 and CDR2: SEHNR and FQNEAQ (reference sequence). The CDR3 runs to 15 residues. DNA of the CDR3: TGTGCCAGCAGCCTCGGACAGGGGGCCGACTATGGCTACACCTTC. Its translation: CASSLGQGADYGYTF.

The V gene is TRBV6-1, the J gene TRBJ1-5; D remains unclear. Per germline, CDR1 MNHNS and CDR2 SASEGT. Trimming cost V 2 bases and J 7 bases, with 15 bases left between them. The CDR3 has 15 amino acids. The CDR3: CASSETRALIQPQHF. CDR3 nucleotide sequence: TGTGCCAGCAGTGAAACCCGGGCTCTCATCCAGCCCCAGCATTTT.

The V call is TRBV6-5, the J call TRBJ1-1; D gene uncertain. The CDR3 consists of 13 residues. Trimming removed 6 bases from V and 5 bases from J, with 13 bases in between. Germline loops: CDR1 MNHEY, CDR2 SVGAGI. DNA for the CDR3: TGTGCCAGCAGGAACGGGATCAGGACTGAAGCTTTCTTT. It codes for CASRNGIRTEAFF.

The CDR3 spells CASTRGTVGEQFF. The CDR3 nucleotides read TGTGCCAGCACCAGGGGTACCGTAGGTGAGCAGTTCTTC. V is TRBV18 and J is TRBJ2-1; D might be TRBD1 (6 bases). Trimming stripped 8 bases from V and 9 bases from J, with 17 bases between. Germline CDR1 and CDR2: KGHSH and LQKENI. The CDR3 extends over 13 amino acids.

This chain joins TRBV7-2 and TRBJ2-7; maybe TRBD2 (5 bases). CDR1 SGHTA and CDR2 FQGNSA come from the germline V gene. The CDR3 contains 15 residues. V lost 2 bases, J lost 1 base, and 12 bases lay in between. The CDR3 sequence: CASSLRGGQSYEQYF. CDR3 bases: TGTGCCAGCAGCTTAAGAGGAGGCCAGTCCTACGAGCAGTACTTC. Drawing the rest from reference TRBV7-2 and TRBJ2-7, the complete variable domain is GAGVSQSPSNKVTEKGKDVELRCDPISGHTALYWYRQSLGQGLEFLIYFQGNSAPDKSGLPSDRFSAERTGGSVSTLTIQRTQQEDSAVYLCASSLRGGQSYEQYFGPGTRLTVT.

The V call is TRBV19, the J call TRBJ2-7; the D is unclear. The V end was cut by 0 bases, the J end by 4 bases, with 10 bases between. This CDR3 is built from 14 residues. Germline V gene data show CDR1 as LNHDA and CDR2 as SQIVND (reference sequence). The CDR3 protein is CASSIDPGTYEQYF. As DNA, the CDR3 is TGTGCCAGTAGTATAGACCCAGGAACATACGAGCAGTACTTC.

V is TRBV24-1 and J is TRBJ2-2, with D hard to call. CDR1 KGHDR and CDR2 SFDVKD come from the germline V gene. This CDR3 contains 13 residues. V was pared by 5 bases and J by 5 bases, with 8 bases between. The CDR3 DNA reads as TGTGCCACCAGTGCCTCGGGTACCGGGGAGCTGTTTTTT. It translates to CATSASGTGELFF.

The chain is built from TRBV3-1 (or the pseudogene TRBV3-2) and TRBJ2-1; TRBD2 aligns across 9 bases. The CDR3 consists of 17 residues. Germline values: CDR1 LGHDT, CDR2 YNNKEL (reference sequence). V lost 4 bases to trimming and J lost 5 bases; unmatched junction nucleotides: 12. CDR3 protein: CASSPRGSGSSHNEQFF. CDR3 in DNA: TGTGCCAGCAGCCCACGGGGTAGCGGGAGTTCCCACAATGAGCAGTTCTTC.

The gene calls are TRBV11-2 and TRBJ2-5; either TRBD1 or TRBD2 may supply D (5 bases each). CDR3 size: 13 residues. Germline lookup yields CDR1 SGHAT and CDR2 FQNNGV. The ends were cut back, 3 bases at V and 7 bases at J, with 12 bases in the middle. CDR3 DNA: TGTGCCAGCAGCTTGTACGGGGCAGGGACCCAGTACTTC. As protein: CASSLYGAGTQYF.

This clone was counted a single time. V usage is TRBV18 and J usage is TRBJ1-3; D possibly corresponds to TRBD1 (5 bases). Germline lookup yields CDR1 KGHSH and CDR2 LQKENI. CDR3 length equals 14 residues. Trimming took 7 bases from V and 0 from J, leaving 10 bases between them. CDR3: CASYTTDSGNTIYF. For the CDR3, the DNA is TGTGCCAGCTACACGACAGACTCTGGAAACACCATATATTTT.

This clone is a singleton in its sample. J is TRBJ1-1 and V is TRBV6-1; 9 bases match TRBD1. CDR1 MNHNS and CDR2 SASEGT come from the germline V gene. The CDR3 runs 17 residues. The ends lost 1 base at V and 7 bases at J; junction bases unmatched: 13. The CDR3 spells CASSEVRDRVGSVEAFF. The CDR3 DNA is TGTGCCAGCAGTGAAGTCCGGGACAGGGTTGGGAGCGTTGAAGCTTTCTTT.

The V and J genes are TRBV24-1 and TRBJ2-2; D may be TRBD1 (6 bases). The CDR3 has 16 residues. V dropped 4 bases and J dropped 5 bases, with 16 bases sitting between them. CDR1 and CDR2 from the germline V gene are KGHDR and SFDVKD. CDR3 loop: CATSDFTGQRTGELFF. In DNA, the CDR3 is TGTGCCACCAGTGACTTTACAGGGCAGAGGACCGGGGAGCTGTTTTTT.

Only a few counts were recorded for this clone. V and J are TRBV9 and TRBJ1-6; D ambiguous. The V end was cut by 3 bases, the J end by 10 bases, with 17 bases between. The CDR3 contains 15 residues. In germline, CDR1 is SGDLS, CDR2 YYNGEE. In DNA, the CDR3 is TGTGCCAGCAGCGCCGGACGGGTGGTCGGATCACCCCTCCACTTT. It codes for CASSAGRVVGSPLHF.

This sequence joins TRBV28 and TRBJ1-4; no clear D gene. Germline CDR1 MDHEN, CDR2 SYDVKM. CDR3 size: 16 residues. V shed 5 bases and J shed 5 bases, with 18 bases lying between them. The CDR3 nucleotides read TGTGCCAGCAGTCAGGCCTCAATTAGACTAAATGAAAAACTGTTTTTT. Amino acid sequence: CASSQASIRLNEKLFF. The whole variable domain, filled in from reference TRBV28 and TRBJ1-4, reads DVKVTQSSRYLVKRTGEKVFLECVQDMDHENMFWYRQDPGLGLRLIYFSYDVKMKEKGDIPEGYSVSREKKERFSLILESASTNQTSMYLCASSQASIRLNEKLFFGSGTQLSVL.

The genes are TRBV6-1 and TRBJ2-7, with D possibly matching TRBD1 (6 bases). The V and J ends lost 3 bases and 3 bases respectively, with 15 bases between them. The CDR3 loop spans 15 amino acids. Germline V gene lookup returns CDR1 MNHNS and CDR2 SASEGT. This chain's CDR3 is CASSDLPGQFYEQYF. CDR3 in DNA: TGTGCCAGCAGTGATCTACCCGGACAGTTCTACGAGCAGTACTTC.

The genes are TRBV19 and TRBJ1-1; 7 bases map to TRBD1. CDR3 length: 14 residues. Losses at the gene ends were 3 bases for V and 5 bases for J; bases not matched to a gene: 6. Germline V gene lookup returns CDR1 LNHDA and CDR2 SQIVND (reference sequence). The CDR3: CASSISRGGTEAFF. CDR3 sequence (DNA): TGTGCCAGTAGTATCTCCAGGGGGGGGACTGAAGCTTTCTTT.

The chain has TRBV29-1 and TRBJ2-5; 14 bases agree with TRBD2. J lost 4 bases, V lost 7 bases, and 8 bases had no gene match. Per germline, CDR1 SQVTM and CDR2 ANQGSEA. The CDR3 spans 15 residues. The chain's CDR3 is CSASEGTSGGETQYF. The CDR3 DNA follows: TGCAGCGCCTCGGAAGGGACTAGCGGGGGAGAGACCCAGTACTTC.

The J gene is TRBJ2-3, the V gene TRBV30; 7 bases align to TRBD1. CDR1 and CDR2 (germline): GTSNPN, SVGIG (reference sequence). The CDR3 sequence is 14 residues long. V lost 0 bases to trimming and J lost 4 bases; unmatched junction nucleotides: 4. In DNA form, the CDR3 reads TGTGCCTGGAGTGTACAGCAGGGGGCAGATACGCAGTATTTT. This codes for CAWSVQQGADTQYF.

J is TRBJ1-4 and V is TRBV28; maybe TRBD1 (5 bases). The germline CDR1 and CDR2 sequences are MDHEN and SYDVKM. With 6 bases removed from V and 8 bases from J, the gap between germline ends came to 16 bases. CDR3 length: 14 residues. CDR3 DNA: TGTGCCAGCAGGGTAGGGACTACCCGAGAAAAACTGTTTTTT. Protein product: CASRVGTTREKLFF.